The 32 T cell receptor beta chains given below trace back to one sample, sequenced in a study of blood T cells in healthy people across ages. Next came a second PCR, run for about 7 to 12 cycles, which used a sample-barcoded 5' primer along with a J-beta primer mix. Each CDR3 protein gets one entry after TCRdb re-called the 5' RACE reads with MiXCR. This sample has more than 1,000,000 distinct CDR3 sequences, with 20% to 25% found just once. A further study also used this sample, focusing on T cells of mothers and their children.

Material: blood. The source is a girl aged 2 to 9 in good health.

V usage is TRBV6-6 and J usage is TRBJ1-4; no definite D call. Trimming took off 7 bases at V and 7 bases at J, with 16 bases between the two ends. CDR1 MNHNY and CDR2 SVGAGI come from the germline V gene (reference sequence). This CDR3 region has 14 residues. CDR3 protein: CASIRAGSFEKLFF. The CDR3 DNA sequence: TGTGCCAGCATCCGGGCCGGGAGCTTTGAAAAACTGTTTTTT.

This chain links TRBV10-3 with TRBJ2-5; the D gene is possibly TRBD2 (6 bases). Germline V CDR1 and CDR2: ENHRY, SYGVKD. Trimming removed 8 bases at V and 2 bases at J, with 15 bases between. The CDR3 spans 14 residues. The CDR3 nucleotides are TGTGCCATCGGGCCCGGGAGCGGGCAAGAGACCCAGTACTTC. This sequence encodes CAIGPGSGQETQYF.

This clonotype was recorded once. The chain carries TRBV5-6 and TRBJ1-1, with D possibly matching TRBD1 (5 bases). The germline V and J ends were trimmed by 5 bases and 1 base, with 18 bases remaining between them. The V gene's germline CDR1 is SGHDT and CDR2 YYEEEE. The CDR3 runs 16 residues. DNA of the CDR3: TGTGCCAGCAGGGTAACGGGGGGTCGCGGGAACACTGAAGCTTTCTTT. It yields the protein CASRVTGGRGNTEAFF.

CDR3 nucleotide sequence: TGCAGCGTTTACGGGAGAGCTTTCCAAGAGACCCAGTACTTC. Amino acid sequence: CSVYGRAFQETQYF. The chain is built from TRBV29-1 and TRBJ2-5, with D possibly being TRBD2 (6 bases). The ends were cut back, 5 bases at V and 1 base at J, with 14 bases in the middle. In germline, CDR1 is SQVTM, CDR2 ANQGSEA. The CDR3 has 14 amino acids.

The chain couples TRBV13 to TRBJ2-7; 9 positions agree with TRBD1. Losses at the gene ends were 8 bases for V and 1 base for J; bases not matched to a gene: 6. CDR3 length: 14 residues. Germline CDR1 is PRHDT and CDR2 is FYEKMQ (reference sequence). In DNA, the CDR3 is TGTGCCAGCTCCCGACAGGGGGTATCCTACGAGCAGTACTTC. It yields the protein CASSRQGVSYEQYF.

The chain couples TRBV7-9 to TRBJ2-5; possible D gene TRBD1, 5 bases. V lost 5 bases, J lost 2 bases, and 15 bases lay in between. Per the germline V gene, CDR1 is SEHNR and CDR2 is FQNEAQ (reference sequence). This CDR3 has 15 amino acids. CDR3 nucleotides: TGTGCCAGCAGCCTAGGTTCGACAGCACAAGAGACCCAGTACTTC. Its translation: CASSLGSTAQETQYF.

The chain recombines TRBV7-9 with TRBJ2-1, with TRBD2 matching over 9 bases. This CDR3 is built from 16 residues. The V gene's germline CDR1 is SEHNR and CDR2 FQNEAQ (reference sequence). The ends lost 5 bases at V and 9 bases at J; junction bases unmatched: 14. CDR3 loop: CASSIRTGGRAPEQFF. The CDR3 DNA reads TGTGCCAGCAGCATCCGGACTGGCGGGAGGGCCCCTGAGCAGTTCTTC.

The chain employs TRBV10-3 and TRBJ1-6; D call uncertain. The CDR3 is 14 residues long. Germline lookup yields CDR1 ENHRY and CDR2 SYGVKD. The germline V and J ends were trimmed by 4 bases and 9 bases, with 13 bases remaining between them. CDR3 nucleotides: TGTGCCATCAGTGTAGGTAGGGTCGGTTCACCCCTCCACTTT. Its protein is CAISVGRVGSPLHF.

J is TRBJ2-3 and V is TRBV5-1, with 7 bases lining up with TRBD1. From germline, CDR1 is SGHRS and CDR2 YFSETQ. V gave up 6 bases and J gave up 1 base; unmatched junction bases: 2. The CDR3 covers 13 residues. CDR3 sequence reads: CASTTGGTDTQYF. The CDR3 nucleotides read TGCGCCAGCACCACAGGGGGCACAGATACGCAGTATTTT.

This clonotype came up a few times. This rearrangement joins TRBV20-1 to TRBJ2-5, with TRBD2 matching over 7 bases. Germline loops: CDR1 DFQATT, CDR2 SNEGSKA (reference sequence). V dropped 3 bases and J dropped 1; count of bases not matched to a gene: 8. This CDR3 is 15 amino acids long. The CDR3 sequence: CSASRWEGRQETQYF. The CDR3 DNA reads TGCAGTGCTAGTAGGTGGGAGGGTCGCCAAGAGACCCAGTACTTC.

The chain has TRBV15 and TRBJ2-5; the match to TRBD1 covers 7 bases. Germline CDR1 is LNHNV and CDR2 is YYDKDF (reference sequence). Trimming at V came to 5 bases and at J to 5 bases, leaving 8 bases not matched to a gene. CDR3 size: 14 residues. This CDR3 is CATSSLPRGETQYF. DNA for the CDR3: TGTGCCACCAGCTCTCTACCCAGGGGGGAGACCCAGTACTTC.

The rearrangement uses TRBV20-1 and TRBJ2-7, with D maybe TRBD2 (6 bases). The J call is doubtful: the DNA matches TRBJ2-1 better. The CDR3 is 16 residues long. CDR1 is DFQATT, CDR2 SNEGSKA, per germline (reference sequence). In nucleotides, the CDR3 is TGCAGTGCTAGAGGCAATAGCGGAGAAGGTGCCATTGAGCAGTTCTTC. This translates into CSARGNSGEGAIEQFF.

Only a few counts were recorded for this clonotype. This rearrangement joins TRBV28 to TRBJ2-7; D possibly corresponds to TRBD1 (6 bases). Germline V CDR1 and CDR2: MDHEN, SYDVKM. V was shortened by 6 bases and J by 4 bases, with 13 bases between the two germline ends. This CDR3 is 13 amino acids long. The CDR3 here is CASSRDNSYEQYF. The CDR3 nucleotides are TGTGCCAGCAGCCGGGACAACTCTTACGAGCAGTACTTC.

This clonotype was seen only a few times. The rearrangement links TRBV2 to TRBJ2-3; unclear D gene. Germline loops: CDR1 SNHLY, CDR2 FYNNEI. The CDR3 extends over 14 amino acids. Trimming took 4 bases from V and 4 from J, leaving 12 bases between them. The CDR3 spells CASSVGSGADTQYF. The CDR3 DNA reads TGTGCCAGCAGTGTAGGATCAGGAGCAGATACGCAGTATTTT. Full variable domain (rest looked up from reference TRBV2 and TRBJ2-3): EPEVTQTPSHQVTQMGQEVILRCVPISNHLYFYWYRQILGQKVEFLVSFYNNEISEKSEIFDDQFSVERPDGSNFTLKIRSTKLEDSAMYFCASSVGSGADTQYFGPGTRLTVL.

This chain connects TRBV7-2 to TRBJ2-5, with D possibly matching TRBD2 (5 bases). V gave up 3 bases and J gave up 6 bases, with 11 bases separating them. CDR1 and CDR2 from the germline V gene are SGHTA and FQGNSA. This CDR3 comprises 13 residues. CDR3 region: CASSLVGEQTQYF. The CDR3 DNA reads as TGTGCCAGCAGCTTGGTTGGGGAGCAGACCCAGTACTTC.

This clonotype was counted a few times. This chain connects TRBV11-3 to TRBJ1-2; D remains unclear. Germline CDR1 is SGHNT and CDR2 is YENEEA. Trimming left V 1 base short and J 6 bases short, with 6 bases between. CDR3 size: 12 residues. The CDR3 is CASSLALHGYTF. The DNA of the CDR3 is TGTGCCAGCAGCTTAGCCCTTCATGGCTACACCTTC.

This clonotype was recorded a few times. The chain has TRBV4-1 and TRBJ1-2, with D unresolved. V was pared by 3 bases and J by 2 bases, with 19 bases between. This CDR3 spans 17 amino acids. CDR1 and CDR2 (germline): MGHRA, YSYEKL. The chain's CDR3 is CASSQFLSYSQNYGYTF. In nucleotides, the CDR3 is TGCGCCAGCAGCCAGTTCCTTTCATATAGCCAGAACTATGGCTACACCTTC.

This rearrangement joins TRBV4-3 to TRBJ1-1; no clear D. Germline V lookup: CDR1 LGHNA, CDR2 YSLEER. V lost 0 bases and J lost 0, with 14 bases in between. The CDR3 totals 17 residues. CDR3 DNA: TGCGCCAGCAGCCAAGATATTGAGACATACATGAACACTGAAGCTTTCTTT. Its translation is CASSQDIETYMNTEAFF.

The J gene is TRBJ1-3, the V gene TRBV29-1; D unresolved. The CDR3 runs to 13 residues. V was shortened by 5 bases and J by 2 bases, with 10 bases between the two germline ends. Looked up from germline, CDR1 is SQVTM and CDR2 is ANQGSEA. In DNA form, the CDR3 reads TGCAGCGTTCAGGTCCTCCCTGGAAACACCATATATTTT. Amino acids: CSVQVLPGNTIYF.

This sequence joins TRBV2 and TRBJ1-4; D is uncertain. The CDR3 extends over 14 amino acids. Trimming cost V 4 bases and J 6 bases, with 12 bases left between them. Germline CDR1 SNHLY, CDR2 FYNNEI. The CDR3 nucleotides are TGTGCCAGCAGTGCCGGGTTGGGCTATGAAAAACTGTTTTTT. Translating it yields CASSAGLGYEKLFF.

V gene TRBV6-5 combines with J gene TRBJ1-2; 7 nucleotides align to TRBD1. V was clipped by 7 bases and J by 6 bases; unmatched bases: 8. The CDR3 length is 13 residues. From germline, CDR1 is MNHEY and CDR2 SVGAGI. The CDR3 DNA reads TGTGCCAGCACCCAGGGACAGCTTAATGGCTACACCTTC. It translates to CASTQGQLNGYTF.

This clonotype was counted a few times. This chain connects TRBV7-8 to TRBJ1-1; a possible D gene is TRBD1 (6 bases). CDR1 and CDR2 (germline): SGHVS, FQNEAQ. This CDR3 comprises 15 residues. Trimming pared 0 bases from V and 1 base from J, leaving 9 bases between. The CDR3 loop is CASSLATGQNTEAFF. For the CDR3, the DNA is TGTGCCAGCAGCTTAGCGACGGGACAGAACACTGAAGCTTTCTTT.

As concerns this clonotype: A clone one base away is much larger, so this may be a read error. This chain joins TRBV7-6 and TRBJ2-7, with D unresolved. CDR3 length equals 13 residues. Per germline, CDR1 SGHVS and CDR2 FNYEAQ. The CDR3 is CASSLALGYGQYF. CDR3 DNA: TGTGCCAGCAGCTTAGCGCTAGGCTACGGGCAGTACTTC. The complete variable domain, with remaining parts taken from reference TRBV7-6 and TRBJ2-7, reads GAGVSQSPRYKVTKRGQDVALRCDPISGHVSLYWYRQALGQGPEFLTYFNYEAQQDKSGLPNDRFSAERPEGSISTLTIQRTEQRDSAMYRCASSLALGYGQYFGPGTRLTVT.

The genes are TRBV5-1 and TRBJ2-3; D might be TRBD1 (6 bases). CDR3 length equals 20 residues. The germline CDR1 and CDR2 sequences are SGHRS and YFSETQ. V was pared by 3 bases and J by 3 bases, with 29 bases between. The CDR3 protein is CASSSSQNSVGGEETDTQYF. Here the CDR3 DNA reads TGCGCCAGCAGCTCTTCCCAGAATAGCGTAGGGGGAGAAGAAACAGATACGCAGTATTTT.

This chain uses TRBV10-3 with TRBJ2-3, with D possibly being TRBD2 (6 bases). Trimming shortened V by 5 bases and J by 8 bases, and 20 bases separated the two germline ends. Looked up from germline, CDR1 is ENHRY and CDR2 is SYGVKD. This CDR3 is built from 15 residues. The CDR3 sequence is CAISPDTRVEGTQYF. CDR3 sequence (DNA): TGTGCCATCAGTCCGGACACAAGGGTGGAGGGTACGCAGTATTTT.

The rearrangement uses TRBV20-1 and TRBJ2-1; D perhaps matches TRBD2 (5 bases). Germline CDR1 reads DFQATT; CDR2 reads SNEGSKA (reference sequence). The V end was cut by 6 bases, the J end by 2 bases, with 14 bases between. The length of the CDR3 is 14 residues. CDR3 DNA sequence: TGCAGTGCCCGGACGGGATCGGCCTACAATGAGCAGTTCTTC. It specifies CSARTGSAYNEQFF.

This clonotype showed up just a few times. The chain combines TRBV5-1 with TRBJ2-1; D might be TRBD2 (5 bases). This CDR3 region has 14 residues. Germline V gene data show CDR1 as SGHRS and CDR2 as YFSETQ. The ends were cut back, 4 bases at V and 6 bases at J, with 14 bases in the middle. The chain's CDR3 is CASSAGDSFNEQFF. The CDR3 DNA reads TGCGCCAGCAGCGCCGGGGATTCATTCAATGAGCAGTTCTTC.

This clonotype was observed a handful of times. V usage is TRBV21-1 and J usage is TRBJ1-2. TRBV21-1 is annotated as a pseudogene. There are 15 residues in the CDR3. DNA for the CDR3: TGCGCCAGCAGCAAAGAACGAGTCGGTGAGAATGGCTACACCTTC. This encodes CASSKERVGENGYTF.

This clonotype was seen a handful of times. The chain is built from TRBV7-2 and TRBJ1-2; D remains unclear. V lost 1 base, J lost 4 bases, and 19 bases lay in between. Germline CDR1 reads SGHTA; CDR2 reads FQGNSA. CDR3 size: 17 residues. The CDR3 DNA sequence: TGTGCCAGCAGCTTAGAGGCCTCACTTGTAGGGCTCTATGGCTACACCTTC. Translating gives CASSLEASLVGLYGYTF.

This clonotype was observed a few times. This chain connects TRBV7-9 to TRBJ2-2, with TRBD2 matching over 7 bases. The V segment lost 5 bases and the J segment 5 bases; nucleotides outside the gene matches: 17. Germline CDR1 SEHNR, CDR2 FQNEAQ (reference sequence). The CDR3 is 18 amino acids. The CDR3 loop reads CASSPPQPGGGKTGELFF. The CDR3 bases are TGTGCCAGCAGCCCCCCCCAACCGGGAGGTGGGAAAACCGGGGAGCTGTTTTTT.

In its sample, this clonotype was seen a few times. The chain is built from TRBV20-1 and TRBJ1-2; D is perhaps TRBD1 (5 bases). This CDR3 comprises 15 residues. The germline CDR1 and CDR2 sequences are DFQATT and SNEGSKA (reference sequence). The V end was cut by 0 bases, the J end by 7 bases, with 18 bases between. CDR3 region: CSARELGARVIGYTF. The CDR3 DNA follows: TGCAGTGCTAGAGAGCTTGGGGCCAGGGTAATTGGCTACACCTTC.

This clonotype was seen more than once but under ten times. The chain's CDR3 is CASTSGTGPLNEQFF. CDR3 DNA sequence: TGTGCCAGCACAAGCGGGACAGGTCCGCTCAATGAGCAGTTCTTC. This chain connects TRBV6-4 to TRBJ2-5, with D possibly matching TRBD1 (8 bases). Judging by the DNA end, TRBJ2-1 fits better; the J call may be wrong. The CDR3 spans 15 residues. From germline, CDR1 is MRHNA and CDR2 SNTAGT.